Sequencing of this T cell receptor (beta chain) was carried out in a study of beta chain features in type 1 diabetes (dated by TCRdb to 2016 to 2018). Broadly, across the study: No differences in mean age, gender distribution, total cell number or subset yield were found between patients and healthy donors. A total of 100 million to 110 million sorted cells were examined across all samples, and a strong correlation was observed between cell number per subset and RNA yield. In the study, recently diagnosed type 1 diabetes patients and matched healthy donors were compared on the TCRB repertoires of their sorted circulating CD4+ T cell subsets. Regulatory and stem cell-like memory subsets were isolated from only 8 patients and 8 healthy donors, whereas naive and central memory subsets came from all 30 or so donors.

As regards this clone: The clone's antigen remains unknown. Per-base qualities were not stored, and no clone one base away is much larger.

CDR1 SGHDT and CDR2 YYEEEE were looked up in the germline V gene. The cysteine opens and the phenylalanine closes a CDR3 of 17 amino acids. The DNA shown is the 51-base CDR3, in frame from base 1. The trim is 4 bases for V and 1 base for J, with a gap of 20 bases between the germline ends. From each donor, a single peripheral blood sample of 95 to 150 mL on average was drawn into heparinised tubes. A BD FACSAria II was used to sort naive, central memory, regulatory and stem cell-like memory CD4+ T cells with a panel that included CD45RO, CCR7, CD25, CD127, CD95 and CD27. A purity above 95% was achieved for all sorted populations. PBMCs were isolated immediately by Lymphoprep density gradient centrifugation and stained directly without culture. So that batch effects would be minimized, each experiment stained and sorted samples in pairs, pairing one healthy donor with one patient. Findings and caveats that apply to the study as a whole: Because cDNA was sequenced instead of genomic DNA, activated cells with high expression could be over-represented, although the groups did not differ in activation or CD3 levels. Naive, central memory and regulatory TCRB repertoires appeared more similar among patients than among healthy donors. PCR may preferentially amplify shorter templates, but because patient and control samples were amplified and corrected together, any resulting skew would affect both groups equally. Patients with type 1 diabetes made fewer insertions and deleted more nucleotides at VDJ recombination sites, implying thymic rearrangement abnormalities. A moderate but significant shortening of TCRB CDR3 length was observed in type 1 diabetes patients in all four CD4+ subsets. Because the HLA sub-analyses included only small numbers of individuals, any influence of HLA type on TCRB rearrangement was left unresolved.

All of the isolated RNA was reverse transcribed with the High Capacity cDNA Reverse Transcription Kit, so expressed TCRB transcripts were sequenced. Deep immunoSEQ sequencing was performed on naive, central memory and regulatory T cell samples, with an average of around 3.4 million total reads per sample. Sorted cells were lysed in RLT buffer and RNA was extracted with DNase-treated RNeasy Micro or Mini kits, depending on cell number. To prevent cross-contamination, every cell subset was processed on its own, while patient and healthy donor samples were processed together. The immunoSEQ multiplex PCR was used to amplify TCRB sequences from cDNA, generating 87-bp fragments that spanned the CDR3 region. The amplicons were sequenced using the Illumina HiSeq platform. In the original analysis: Synthetic template baselines were used to correct PCR bias computationally, reads within Hamming distance 2 were collapsed, and singletons that could not be merged were discarded. Reads were aligned against IMGT to assign V, D and J genes, CDR3 length and insertions or deletions at six rearrangement sites. Within each subset, clonotype counts were normalized to sorted cell number, and only after that were true diversity and Gini coefficients computed with the tcR R package. The overlap coefficient, calculated on TCRB nucleotide sequences, was used to quantify repertoire sharing. Out-of-frame TCRB sequences from naive cells were analyzed to stand in for the pre-selection repertoire. TCRdb took this table from immuneACCESS and kept in-frame rearrangements with V and J called. Such tables lack part of the clones; where checked against another copy, unresolved V genes explain under half of the gap, and the rest is unexplained. V and J calls plus clone size are reproduced from that table; the DNA served to infer D and trimming. This sample gives a few hundred thousand clones in total; about 15% of them show up just once. Together, the top ten hold 0.03% to 0.04% of the sample.

This clonotype originated in a man under 40 in good health. The sequenced sample consisted of naive CD4+ T cells from blood. Taken with the paper, the label for cell subset or site translates to: true naive CD4+ T cells. The receptor chain draws on TRBV5-6 and TRBJ1-2, with a weak D call of TRBD1 (5 bases match). CDR3 sequence: CASSVLFAGTDNYGYTF. The nucleotide sequence reads TGTGCCAGCAGCGTGTTGTTCGCCGGGACGGATAACTATGGCTACACCTTC.